This T cell receptor beta chain was sequenced in a study of blood T cell repertoires in COVID-19. Study overall: Collection of acute and convalescent COVID-19 samples took place in the United States, Italy and Spain. T cells, B-cell-depleted T cells, or PBMCs provided the cDNA or gDNA that served as material.

This clone was picked up one time. Original handling: Estimation of nucleated cell counts was performed using reference gene primer amplification. Libraries were prepared by immunoSEQ multiplex PCR; TCRdb keeps only in-frame clonotypes and omits some of them. V and J calls and clone size are copied from that table; D and trimming were computed from the DNA. The sample includes tens of thousands of clones, 84% of them seen just once. There are 14 residues in the CDR3. CDR1 KGHSH and CDR2 LQKENI come from the germline V gene. With V trimmed by 3 bases and J by 8 bases, 6 bases remained unmatched. The chain is built from TRBV18 and TRBJ2-1; TRBD2 agrees at 8 bases. The receptor's source is a human donor in a cohort sampled during active COVID-19. The sample consisted of peripheral blood. The CDR3 region has the DNA TGTGCCAGCTCACCCCCGGGACTAGTTTATGAGCAGTTCTTC. Translation gives CASSPPGLVYEQFF.